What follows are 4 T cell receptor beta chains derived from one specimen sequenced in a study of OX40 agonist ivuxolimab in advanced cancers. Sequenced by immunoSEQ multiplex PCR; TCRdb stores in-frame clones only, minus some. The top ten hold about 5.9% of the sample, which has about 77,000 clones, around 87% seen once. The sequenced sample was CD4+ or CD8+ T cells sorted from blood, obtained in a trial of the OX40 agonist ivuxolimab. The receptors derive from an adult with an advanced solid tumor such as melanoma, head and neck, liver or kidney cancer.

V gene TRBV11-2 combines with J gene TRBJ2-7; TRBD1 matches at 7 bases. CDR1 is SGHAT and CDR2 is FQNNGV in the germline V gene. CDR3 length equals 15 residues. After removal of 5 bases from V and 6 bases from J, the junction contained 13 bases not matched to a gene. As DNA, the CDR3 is TGTGCCAGCAGCCGCCGGACAGGAGTTGCCTCCGAGCAGTACTTC. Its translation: CASSRRTGVASEQYF.

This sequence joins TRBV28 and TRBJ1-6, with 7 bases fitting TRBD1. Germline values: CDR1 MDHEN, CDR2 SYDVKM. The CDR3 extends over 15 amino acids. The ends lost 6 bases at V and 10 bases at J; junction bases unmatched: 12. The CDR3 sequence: CASSPKGAQRSPLHF. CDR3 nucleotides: TGTGCCAGCAGCCCCAAGGGGGCGCAACGGTCACCCCTCCACTTT.

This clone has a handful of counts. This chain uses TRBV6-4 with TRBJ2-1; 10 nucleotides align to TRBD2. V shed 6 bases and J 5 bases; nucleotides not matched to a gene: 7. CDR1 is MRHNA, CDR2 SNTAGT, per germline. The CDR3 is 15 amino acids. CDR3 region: CASSRLAGINNEQFF. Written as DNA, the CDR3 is TGTGCCAGCAGCCGACTAGCGGGTATAAACAATGAGCAGTTCTTC.

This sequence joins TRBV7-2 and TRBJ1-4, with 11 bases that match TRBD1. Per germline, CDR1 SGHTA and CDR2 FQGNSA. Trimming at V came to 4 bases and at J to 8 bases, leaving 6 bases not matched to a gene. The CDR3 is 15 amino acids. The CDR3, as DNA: TGTGCCAGCAGCTCCCTAGGGACAGGGGGGGAAAAACTGTTTTTT. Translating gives CASSSLGTGGEKLFF.